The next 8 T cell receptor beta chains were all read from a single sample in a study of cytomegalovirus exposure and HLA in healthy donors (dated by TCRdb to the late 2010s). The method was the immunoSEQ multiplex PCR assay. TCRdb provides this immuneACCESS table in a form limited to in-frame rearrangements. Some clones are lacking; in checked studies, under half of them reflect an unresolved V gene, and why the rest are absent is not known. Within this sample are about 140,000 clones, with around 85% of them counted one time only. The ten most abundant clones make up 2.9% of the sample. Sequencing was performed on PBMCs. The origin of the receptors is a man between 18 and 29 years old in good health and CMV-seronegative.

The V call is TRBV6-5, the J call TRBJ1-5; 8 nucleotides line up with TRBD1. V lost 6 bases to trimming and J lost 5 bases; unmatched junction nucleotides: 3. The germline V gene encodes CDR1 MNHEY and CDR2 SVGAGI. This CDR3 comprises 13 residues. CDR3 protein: CASSPDRDQPQHF. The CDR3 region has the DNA TGTGCCAGCAGCCCGGACAGGGATCAGCCCCAGCATTTT.

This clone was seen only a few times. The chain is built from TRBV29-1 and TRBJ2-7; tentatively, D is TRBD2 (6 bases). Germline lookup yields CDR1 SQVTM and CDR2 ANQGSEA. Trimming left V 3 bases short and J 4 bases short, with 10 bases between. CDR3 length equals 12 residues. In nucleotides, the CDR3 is TGCAGCGTTGACGCAGGGAGGTACGAGCAGTACTTC. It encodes CSVDAGRYEQYF.

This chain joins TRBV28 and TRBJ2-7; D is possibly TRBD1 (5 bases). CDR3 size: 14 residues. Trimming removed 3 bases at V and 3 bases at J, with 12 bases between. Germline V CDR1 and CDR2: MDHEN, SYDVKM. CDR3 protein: CASSFMGLFYEQYF. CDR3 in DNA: TGTGCCAGCAGTTTCATGGGGCTTTTCTACGAGCAGTACTTC.

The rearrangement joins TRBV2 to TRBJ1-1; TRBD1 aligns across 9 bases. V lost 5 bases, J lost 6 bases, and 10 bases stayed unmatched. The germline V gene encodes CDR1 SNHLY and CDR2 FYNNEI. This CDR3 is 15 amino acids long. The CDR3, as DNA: TGTGCCAGCAGTTATACAGGGGGCGCGGTGGCTGAAGCTTTCTTT. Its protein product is CASSYTGGAVAEAFF.

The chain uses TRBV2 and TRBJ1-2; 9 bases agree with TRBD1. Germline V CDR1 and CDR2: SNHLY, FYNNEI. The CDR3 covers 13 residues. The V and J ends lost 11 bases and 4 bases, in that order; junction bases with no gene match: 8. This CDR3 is CAFRDRDSYGYTF. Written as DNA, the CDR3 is TGTGCCTTCCGGGACAGGGATTCCTATGGCTACACCTTC.

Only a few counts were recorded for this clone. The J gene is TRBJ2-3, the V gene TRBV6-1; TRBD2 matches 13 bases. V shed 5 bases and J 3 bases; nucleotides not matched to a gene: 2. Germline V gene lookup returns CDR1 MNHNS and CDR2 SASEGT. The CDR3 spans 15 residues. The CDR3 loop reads CASSLTSGGTDTQYF. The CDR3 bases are TGTGCCAGCAGTCTGACTAGCGGGGGGACAGATACGCAGTATTTT.

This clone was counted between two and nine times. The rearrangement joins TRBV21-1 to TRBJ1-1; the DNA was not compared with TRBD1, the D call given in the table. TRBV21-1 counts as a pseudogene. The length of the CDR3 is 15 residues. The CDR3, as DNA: TGTGCCAGCAGTCCCGGGACAGTAAGACCGGCTGAAGCTTTCTTT. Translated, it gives CASSPGTVRPAEAFF.

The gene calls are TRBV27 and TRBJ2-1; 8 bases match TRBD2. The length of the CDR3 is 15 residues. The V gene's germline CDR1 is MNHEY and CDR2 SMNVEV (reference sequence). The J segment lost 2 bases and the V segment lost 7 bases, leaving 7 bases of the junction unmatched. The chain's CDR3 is CASKSGGQTYNEQFF. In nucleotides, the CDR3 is TGTGCCAGCAAATCGGGGGGGCAGACCTACAATGAGCAGTTCTTC.